The 27 T cell receptor beta chains below were found in one sample sequenced in a study of T cell responses to AZD1222 COVID-19 vaccine. Clones were read by immunoSEQ multiplex PCR, and TCRdb kept only the in-frame ones, dropping some. This sample carries 95,000 to 130,000 clones, over 75% of them seen once, and the ten largest clones take 3% to 4.5%. This specimen consisted of peripheral blood, obtained on day 0 of MenACWY control vaccination. The receptors shown here come from an adult in good health.

CDR3 coding DNA: TGTGCCAGCAGCTTAGCCACGGGGCCCATTCAGTACTTC. It yields the protein CASSLATGPIQYF. The chain links TRBV7-2 to TRBJ2-4, with D perhaps assigned TRBD1 or TRBD2 (5 bases each). In germline, CDR1 is SGHTA, CDR2 FQGNSA. This CDR3 has 13 residues. V was cut by 0 bases and J by 9 bases, with 9 bases left in between.

This chain uses TRBV5-4 with TRBJ2-1; TRBD2 matches 10 bases. This CDR3 region has 18 residues. Germline V gene sequence: CDR1 SGHNT, CDR2 YYREEE (reference sequence). Germline trimming cut 1 base from V and 4 bases from J; bases unmatched to any gene: 11. CDR3 in amino acids: CASSLLGLAGATYNEQFF. The CDR3 DNA sequence: TGTGCCAGCAGCTTGCTTGGGCTAGCGGGGGCTACTTACAATGAGCAGTTCTTC.

The CDR3 bases are TGTGCCAGCAGCCGGACCCTGGGTGAGACCCAGTACTTC. As protein: CASSRTLGETQYF. The chain combines TRBV5-6 with TRBJ2-5, with D hard to call. CDR3 length equals 13 residues. V lost 4 bases, J lost 5 bases, and 12 bases lay in between. Germline assignment: CDR1 SGHDT and CDR2 YYEEEE.

CDR3 in amino acids: CASSLRGGSGYGYTF. In nucleotides, the CDR3 is TGTGCCAGCAGCTTGCGGGGCGGGTCCGGCTATGGCTACACCTTC. The V call is TRBV6-4, the J call TRBJ1-2, with D tentatively TRBD1 (5 bases). Germline values: CDR1 MRHNA, CDR2 SNTAGT. CDR3 length: 15 amino acids. The ends were cut back, 6 bases at V and 4 bases at J, with 18 bases in the middle.

This clone was detected only once. The chain employs TRBV27 and TRBJ1-5, with 8 bases matching TRBD1. This CDR3 has 14 residues. Germline V lookup: CDR1 MNHEY, CDR2 SMNVEV (reference sequence). V lost 4 bases, J lost 4 bases, and 3 bases stayed unmatched. The CDR3 protein is CASSWGTGNQPQHF. In nucleotides, the CDR3 is TGTGCCAGCAGTTGGGGGACAGGTAATCAGCCCCAGCATTTT.

J is TRBJ1-2 and V is TRBV30; TRBD1 matches 8 bases. With V trimmed by 0 bases and J by 8 bases, 5 bases remained unmatched. Germline V gene lookup returns CDR1 GTSNPN and CDR2 SVGIG (reference sequence). This CDR3 comprises 13 residues. CDR3 residues: CAWSVLRGRGYTF. The CDR3 DNA follows: TGTGCCTGGAGTGTACTCAGGGGGCGAGGCTACACCTTC.

The chain couples TRBV6-5 to TRBJ2-5; possibly TRBD2 for D (7 bases). Germline CDR1 reads MNHEY; CDR2 reads SVGAGI. The CDR3 is made up of 15 amino acids. V gave up 6 bases and J gave up 2 bases, with 16 bases separating them. The CDR3 loop is CASRYSGTIQETQYF. For the CDR3, the DNA is TGTGCCAGCAGGTACAGCGGGACAATACAAGAGACCCAGTACTTC.

V usage is TRBV11-2 and J usage is TRBJ1-4; 9 bases match TRBD1. Germline V lookup: CDR1 SGHAT, CDR2 FQNNGV. CDR3 length: 18 residues. The V and J ends lost 4 bases and 7 bases, in that order; junction bases with no gene match: 16. CDR3 sequence: CASSSLRATQGASEKLFF. CDR3 DNA: TGTGCCAGCAGCTCCCTCAGGGCCACACAGGGGGCAAGTGAAAAACTGTTTTTT.

This clone was counted a single time. The chain uses TRBV18 and TRBJ2-1, with D possibly TRBD2 on 6 matching bases. Germline V gene sequence: CDR1 KGHSH, CDR2 LQKENI. This CDR3 comprises 12 residues. Trimming pared 3 bases from V and 15 bases from J, leaving 15 bases between. The CDR3: CASSPRAGGAFF. The DNA for the CDR3 is TGTGCCAGCTCACCGAGGGCCGGGGGAGCGTTCTTC.

This chain joins TRBV7-6 and TRBJ2-1; TRBD2 matches 12 bases. The CDR3 is 16 amino acids. Per germline, CDR1 SGHVS and CDR2 FNYEAQ. V shed 2 bases, J shed 7 bases, and the junction held 6 bases outside the gene matches. The DNA for the CDR3 is TGTGCCAGCAGCTTACCCGGACTAGCGGGGAGAAATGAGCAGTTCTTC. Translated: CASSLPGLAGRNEQFF.

The CDR3 sequence is CASSVGTLNQETQYF. Here the CDR3 DNA reads TGTGCCAGCAGCGTGGGGACATTAAACCAAGAGACCCAGTACTTC. The V gene is TRBV9, the J gene TRBJ2-5, with D possibly matching TRBD1 (6 bases). The germline V gene encodes CDR1 SGDLS and CDR2 YYNGEE. The ends were cut back, 2 bases at V and 0 bases at J, with 11 bases in the middle. CDR3 length: 15 amino acids.

The rearrangement joins TRBV2 to TRBJ1-2; 9 nucleotides agree with TRBD1. CDR1 and CDR2 from the germline V gene are SNHLY and FYNNEI. The CDR3 runs to 15 residues. V was pared by 1 base and J by 4 bases, with 4 bases of the junction left unmatched. The CDR3 DNA follows: TGTGCCAGCAGTGAAGAGGGACAGGGACTCTATGGCTACACCTTC. Protein product: CASSEEGQGLYGYTF. The whole variable domain, filled in from reference TRBV2 and TRBJ1-2, reads EPEVTQTPSHQVTQMGQEVILRCVPISNHLYFYWYRQILGQKVEFLVSFYNNEISEKSEIFDDQFSVERPDGSNFTLKIRSTKLEDSAMYFCASSEEGQGLYGYTFGSGTRLTVV.

This chain connects TRBV6-5 to TRBJ1-2; 8 bases line up with TRBD1. The germline V gene encodes CDR1 MNHEY and CDR2 SVGAGI. The CDR3 is made up of 14 amino acids. The V gene end was trimmed by 1 base and the J gene end by 6 bases; junction bases not matched to a gene: 4. The CDR3 sequence: CASSYWNRGDGYTF. As DNA, the CDR3 is TGTGCCAGCAGTTACTGGAACAGGGGGGATGGCTACACCTTC.

This chain joins TRBV28 and TRBJ2-4; tentative D call: TRBD1 (5 bases). Germline CDR1 reads MDHEN; CDR2 reads SYDVKM. V was pared by 6 bases and J by 9 bases, with 18 bases between. CDR3 size: 14 residues. This CDR3 reads CASSQDMPAGIQYF. The CDR3 region has the DNA TGTGCCAGCAGCCAGGACATGCCGGCAGGCATTCAGTACTTC. The variable domain in full, completed from reference TRBV28 and TRBJ2-4, reads DVKVTQSSRYLVKRTGEKVFLECVQDMDHENMFWYRQDPGLGLRLIYFSYDVKMKEKGDIPEGYSVSREKKERFSLILESASTNQTSMYLCASSQDMPAGIQYFGAGTRLSVL.

The chain has TRBV11-2 and TRBJ2-3, with no clear D. CDR1 and CDR2 from the germline V gene are SGHAT and FQNNGV. V was shortened by 4 bases and J by 12 bases, with 8 bases between the two germline ends. CDR3 size: 10 residues. The CDR3 loop is CASSSHPQYF. In nucleotides, the CDR3 is TGTGCCAGCAGCTCTCACCCACAGTATTTT.

This chain uses TRBV7-3 with TRBJ2-7, with TRBD1 identical over 8 bases. The germline gives CDR1 SGHTA, CDR2 FQGTGA. The junction had 6 bases not matched to a gene; V was cut back by 5 bases and J by 0 bases. This CDR3 has 15 residues. The CDR3 DNA sequence: TGTGCCAGCAGCCCAACAGGGGGAAACTCCTACGAGCAGTACTTC. Its protein product is CASSPTGGNSYEQYF.

The chain has TRBV5-4 and TRBJ2-3, with D possibly matching TRBD1 (5 bases). The V gene lost 1 base and the J gene lost 5 bases, with 14 bases spanning the gap. This CDR3 comprises 15 residues. The germline V gene has CDR1 SGHNT and CDR2 YYREEE (reference sequence). For the CDR3, the DNA is TGTGCCAGCAGCTTGTGGGGCTATGAGGTAGATACGCAGTATTTT. Translating it yields CASSLWGYEVDTQYF.

DNA of the CDR3: TGTGCCAGCAGCGTAGGACAGATTTTAGACGAGCAGTACTTC. Translating gives CASSVGQILDEQYF. The V gene is TRBV9, the J gene TRBJ2-7; D might be TRBD1 (5 bases). This CDR3 is built from 14 residues. V lost 0 bases, J lost 5 bases, and 12 bases lay in between. Germline assignment: CDR1 SGDLS and CDR2 YYNGEE.

The V and J genes are TRBV28 and TRBJ1-1; possible D gene TRBD1, 5 bases. The CDR3 has 13 residues. Germline values: CDR1 MDHEN, CDR2 SYDVKM. V lost 3 bases to trimming and J lost 1 base, with 6 bases between them. The CDR3 region is CASSFRGNTEAFF. The CDR3 DNA reads TGTGCCAGCAGTTTTAGGGGGAACACTGAAGCTTTCTTT.

The chain employs TRBV2 and TRBJ1-5; tentative D call: TRBD1 (6 bases). The germline V gene encodes CDR1 SNHLY and CDR2 FYNNEI. V lost 3 bases, J lost 11 bases, and 8 bases lay in between. CDR3 size: 11 residues. This CDR3 is CASSDKGAQHF. Here the CDR3 DNA reads TGTGCCAGCAGTGACAAGGGGGCCCAGCATTTT. Full variable domain (outside the CDR3, taken from reference TRBV2 and TRBJ1-5): EPEVTQTPSHQVTQMGQEVILRCVPISNHLYFYWYRQILGQKVEFLVSFYNNEISEKSEIFDDQFSVERPDGSNFTLKIRSTKLEDSAMYFCASSDKGAQHFGDGTRLSIL.

This chain joins TRBV4-1 and TRBJ2-5, with TRBD2 matching over 7 bases. CDR3 length: 17 residues. Germline-derived CDR1 and CDR2 are MGHRA and YSYEKL. J gave up 0 bases and V 0 bases, and 7 bases lay outside the gene matches. CDR3 sequence reads: CASSQDPGRGNQETQYF. The CDR3 nucleotides are TGCGCCAGCAGCCAAGATCCCGGGCGGGGGAACCAAGAGACCCAGTACTTC.

V and J are TRBV29-1 and TRBJ1-1; D may be TRBD1 (6 bases). The CDR3 is 13 residues long. V lost 4 bases to trimming and J lost 0 bases, with 9 bases between them. CDR1 and CDR2 (germline): SQVTM, ANQGSEA. As DNA, the CDR3 is TGCAGCGTTGGGACAGTGATGAACACTGAAGCTTTCTTT. It translates to CSVGTVMNTEAFF.

The genes are TRBV11-2 and TRBJ2-1, with D unclear. The CDR3 totals 12 residues. The ends were cut back, 5 bases at V and 7 bases at J, with 9 bases in the middle. Germline lookup yields CDR1 SGHAT and CDR2 FQNNGV. Here the CDR3 reads CASSGQRNEQFF. The CDR3 DNA follows: TGTGCCAGCAGCGGGCAGAGGAATGAGCAGTTCTTC. The full variable domain, rest sourced from reference TRBV11-2 and TRBJ2-1, is EAGVAQSPRYKIIEKRQSVAFWCNPISGHATLYWYQQILGQGPKLLIQFQNNGVVDDSQLPKDRFSAERLKGVDSTLKIQPAKLEDSAVYLCASSGQRNEQFFGPGTRLTVL.

This chain uses TRBV6-5 with TRBJ1-1; D is possibly TRBD1 (5 bases). Trimming stripped 0 bases from V and 1 base from J, with 12 bases between. CDR1 is MNHEY and CDR2 is SVGAGI in the germline V gene. CDR3 length equals 16 residues. DNA of the CDR3: TGTGCCAGCAGTTACTCTCCTTGGGGGGGGAACACTGAAGCTTTCTTT. This sequence encodes CASSYSPWGGNTEAFF.

V is TRBV12-5 and J is TRBJ1-1; D remains unclear. This CDR3 is 15 amino acids long. Trimming pared 0 bases from V and 4 bases from J, leaving 12 bases between. The germline CDR1 and CDR2 sequences are LGHNT and FRNRAP. In DNA form, the CDR3 reads TGTGCTAGTGGTTTGGTATTGGGATATAGCACTGAAGCTTTCTTT. Translation gives CASGLVLGYSTEAFF. The complete variable domain, with remaining parts taken from reference TRBV12-5 and TRBJ1-1, reads DARVTQTPRHKVTEMGQEVTMRCQPILGHNTVFWYRQTMMQGLELLAYFRNRAPLDDSGMPKDRFSAEMPDATLATLKIQPSEPRDSAVYFCASGLVLGYSTEAFFGQGTRLTVV.

This clone came up a few times. CDR3 in DNA: TGTGCCAGCAGTTACTCGGACAGGATGAACACTGAAGCTTTCTTT. Amino acid sequence: CASSYSDRMNTEAFF. The chain has TRBV6-6 and TRBJ1-1, with 7 bases that match TRBD1. Losses at the gene ends were 0 bases for V and 0 bases for J; bases not matched to a gene: 1. The germline V gene encodes CDR1 MNHNY and CDR2 SVGAGI (reference sequence). CDR3 length: 15 amino acids.

This chain uses TRBV19 with TRBJ2-3, with D hard to call. Germline loops: CDR1 LNHDA, CDR2 SQIVND (reference sequence). Trimming left V 4 bases short and J 4 bases short, with 3 bases between. This CDR3 is built from 11 residues. The CDR3 loop is CASSSSDTQYF. The CDR3 region has the DNA TGTGCCAGTAGTAGCTCAGATACGCAGTATTTT.